These T cell receptor beta chains were read from a single sample in a study of blood T cell repertoires in COVID-19. Measured with immunoSEQ multiplex PCR; TCRdb has only the in-frame clones, and not every one. The sample records some 260,000 clones, about 79% being singletons. The specimen sequenced was peripheral blood. The origin of the receptors is a man aged 80 or over with acute or convalescent COVID-19. CDR3s include the opening cysteine and the closing phenylalanine or tryptophan. Clone size is not always given. Where it is, it says once, few, many or a class for expanded clones.

v_gene | abundance | CDR3aa
TRBV30 | . | CAWLHRGRFSYNEQFF
TRBV28 | . | CASTPTGWLEQYF
TRBV21-1 | once | CAVKEAGGPNSGTDTQYF
TRBV3-1/TRBV3-2 | . | CASSPPRGHYEQYF
TRBV5-1 | once | CASIPFPGHSQETQYF
TRBV2 | . | CASSPRSDRGDQPQHF
TRBV6-5 | . | CASSPTGGRRAEAFF
TRBV18 | . | CASSPTRNRQGAIYLDTQYF
TRBV5-1 | . | CASSLATGGPGTGELFF
TRBV10-3 | once | CAISESWDIDYGYTF